A selection of T cell receptor beta chains follows, all from one sample in a study of cytomegalovirus exposure and HLA in healthy donors. Using immunoSEQ multiplex PCR, the repertoire was profiled, and TCRdb retains in-frame clones only, with some absent. The sample has roughly 200,000 clones, under 85% seen once. Sequencing input: PBMCs. These receptors all come from a male donor in good health and CMV-seronegative. CDR3s include the opening cysteine and the closing phenylalanine or tryptophan. Fields, in order: J gene, V gene, D gene, clone size, CDR3 length, CDR3 DNA, CDR3 protein. The D gene is left open where the match is weak. The size of a clone is reported for some rows only, either as once, few or many, or as a class for expanded clones.

J: TRBJ2-7
V: TRBV6-6
D: -
size: -
length: 15
DNA: TGTGCCAGCAGTGTCCCGGACAGCTTCCCCTACGAGCAGTACTTC
CDR3: CASSVPDSFPYEQYF

J: TRBJ2-2
V: TRBV19
D: -
size: -
length: 13
DNA: TGTGCCAGTAGCCACTCGCCCACCGGGGAGCTGTTTTTT
CDR3: CASSHSPTGELFF

J: TRBJ2-6
V: TRBV10-3
D: -
size: -
length: 17
DNA: TGTGCCATCAGTGTGGGAGGAGGGATCTCTGGGGCCAACGTCCTGACTTTC
CDR3: CAISVGGGISGANVLTF

J: TRBJ1-2
V: TRBV25-1
D: -
size: -
length: 16
DNA: TGTGCCAGCGGTTCGGGGGACCTGCCTCACCTCTATGGCTACACCTTC
CDR3: CASGSGDLPHLYGYTF

J: TRBJ1-1
V: TRBV5-1
D: TRBD1
size: -
length: 16
DNA: TGCGCCAGCAGCTTGGTCGCGGGACAGGTGAACACTGAAGCTTTCTTT
CDR3: CASSLVAGQVNTEAFF

J: TRBJ2-7
V: TRBV2
D: -
size: -
length: 15
DNA: TGTGCCAGCAGCCGATCCTGGGACATTGACTACGAGCAGTACTTC
CDR3: CASSRSWDIDYEQYF

J: TRBJ2-4
V: TRBV4-1
D: -
size: -
length: 14
DNA: TGCGCCAACAGCCAATACAGTACCAAAAACATTCAGTACTTC
CDR3: CANSQYSTKNIQYF

J: TRBJ1-1
V: TRBV27
D: -
size: -
length: 14
DNA: TGTGCCAGCAGTACCCCGCAGGGGAACACTGAAGCTTTCTTT
CDR3: CASSTPQGNTEAFF

J: TRBJ1-4
V: TRBV19
D: -
size: -
length: 16
DNA: TGTGCCAGTAGGCCGGGCCGACAGCCAGATAATGAAAAACTGTTTTTT
CDR3: CASRPGRQPDNEKLFF

J: TRBJ2-3
V: TRBV9
D: -
size: -
length: 14
DNA: TGTGCCAGCAGCGTAGAGGGGAGGACAGATACGCAGTATTTT
CDR3: CASSVEGRTDTQYF

J: TRBJ2-7
V: TRBV5-6
D: -
size: -
length: 11
DNA: TGTGCCAGCAGCGTGAGGTACGAGCAGTACTTC
CDR3: CASSVRYEQYF

J: TRBJ2-7
V: TRBV6-5
D: -
size: -
length: 15
DNA: TGTGCCAGCAGTGCCTTCGTTAGCGAGCGCTACGAGCAGTACTTC
CDR3: CASSAFVSERYEQYF

J: TRBJ1-1
V: TRBV7-3
D: TRBD1
size: -
length: 12
DNA: TGTGCCAGCAGCCCTGACAGGGTTGAAGCTTTCTTT
CDR3: CASSPDRVEAFF

J: TRBJ2-1
V: TRBV5-6
D: TRBD2
size: -
length: 14
DNA: TGTGCCAGCAGCTCCTTAGCGGGAATTGATGAGCAGTTCTTC
CDR3: CASSSLAGIDEQFF

J: TRBJ1-5
V: TRBV6-6
D: -
size: -
length: 13
DNA: TGTGCCAGCAGTCACATTGCCAACCAGCCCCAGCATTTT
CDR3: CASSHIANQPQHF

J: TRBJ2-1
V: TRBV28
D: -
size: -
length: 14
DNA: TGTGCCAGCAGTCCGGGGTTTAGCTACAATGAGCAGTTCTTC
CDR3: CASSPGFSYNEQFF

J: TRBJ2-3
V: TRBV28
D: TRBD2
size: -
length: 17
DNA: TGTGCCAGCAGTTTGAGGACTAGCTGGACTGGGCCAGATACGCAGTATTTT
CDR3: CASSLRTSWTGPDTQYF

J: TRBJ1-2
V: TRBV12-5
D: TRBD1
size: few
length: 15
DNA: TGTGCTAGTGGTTTGGCTGGGACAGGGTGGAATGGCTACACCTTC
CDR3: CASGLAGTGWNGYTF

J: TRBJ2-3
V: TRBV7-2
D: -
size: -
length: 12
DNA: TGTGCCAGCAGCCTGAGCACAGATACGCAGTATTTT
CDR3: CASSLSTDTQYF

J: TRBJ1-1
V: TRBV5-4
D: -
size: -
length: 11
DNA: TGTGCCAGCAGCCAGGAGGGGATACCTTTCTTT
CDR3: CASSQEGIPFF

J: TRBJ2-3
V: TRBV6-5
D: TRBD1
size: -
length: 15
DNA: TGTGCCAGCAGTTCGACAGGGTATTTCACAGATACGCAGTATTTT
CDR3: CASSSTGYFTDTQYF

J: TRBJ1-4
V: TRBV28
D: -
size: -
length: 13
DNA: TGTGCCAGCAGCCCTGGACAGTTTGAAAAACTGTTTTTT
CDR3: CASSPGQFEKLFF

J: TRBJ2-5
V: TRBV9
D: -
size: -
length: 13
DNA: TGTGCCAGCAGCGTAGCTAGCCAAGAGACCCAGTACTTC
CDR3: CASSVASQETQYF

J: TRBJ1-2
V: TRBV7-2
D: -
size: -
length: 13
DNA: TGTGCCAGCAGCCCAAGCTACAGGGACGGCTACACCTTC
CDR3: CASSPSYRDGYTF

J: TRBJ2-1
V: TRBV13
D: TRBD2
size: -
length: 19
DNA: TGTGCCAGCAGCTCCCCCTTAAGACTAGCGGGAGGGTGGGCCAATGAGCAGTTCTTC
CDR3: CASSSPLRLAGGWANEQFF

J: TRBJ1-4
V: TRBV4-1
D: TRBD1
size: -
length: 15
DNA: TGCGCCAGCAGGGGGGCCGGGACAGGGGAGAGAAAACTGTTTTTT
CDR3: CASRGAGTGERKLFF

J: TRBJ1-1
V: TRBV18
D: TRBD1
size: -
length: 16
DNA: TGTGCCAGCTCCCCGGGACAGATGAACTTGAACACTGAAGCTTTCTTT
CDR3: CASSPGQMNLNTEAFF

J: TRBJ2-1
V: TRBV27
D: TRBD2
size: once
length: 16
DNA: TGTGCCAGCAGTTTATCTAGCGGGAAAACCTACAATGAGCAGTTCTTC
CDR3: CASSLSSGKTYNEQFF

J: TRBJ1-5
V: TRBV30
D: TRBD1
size: -
length: 14
DNA: TGTGCCTGGAGTGAGAGACAGGGAATCGGGCCCCAGCATTTT
CDR3: CAWSERQGIGPQHF

J: TRBJ2-3
V: TRBV5-5
D: TRBD2
size: -
length: 15
DNA: TGTGCCAGCAGCACCGGGACTAGCGGCACAGATACGCAGTATTTT
CDR3: CASSTGTSGTDTQYF

J: TRBJ1-5
V: TRBV6-6
D: TRBD1
size: once
length: 15
DNA: TGTGCCAGCACAACGGACAGGGCAGGCAATCAGCCCCAGCATTTT
CDR3: CASTTDRAGNQPQHF